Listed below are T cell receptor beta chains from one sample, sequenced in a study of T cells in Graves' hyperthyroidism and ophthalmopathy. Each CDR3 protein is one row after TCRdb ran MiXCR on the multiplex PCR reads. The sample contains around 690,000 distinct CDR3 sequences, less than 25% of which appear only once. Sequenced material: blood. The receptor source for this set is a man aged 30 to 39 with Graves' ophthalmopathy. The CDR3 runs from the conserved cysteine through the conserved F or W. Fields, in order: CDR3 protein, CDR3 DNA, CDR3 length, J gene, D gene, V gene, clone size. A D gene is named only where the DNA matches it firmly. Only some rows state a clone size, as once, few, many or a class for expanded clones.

CDR3aa: CASSLDPHRDTGELFF
CDR3nt: TGTGCCAGCAGCTTAGATCCTCACAGGGACACCGGGGAGCTGTTTTTT
len: 16
j_gene: TRBJ2-2
d_gene: NA
v_gene: TRBV11-2
abundance: many

CDR3aa: CASTPGAGWGTEAFF
CDR3nt: TGTGCCAGCACTCCCGGGGCTGGATGGGGGACTGAAGCTTTCTTT
len: 15
j_gene: TRBJ1-1
d_gene: NA
v_gene: TRBV6-2/TRBV6-3
abundance: few

CDR3aa: CASSVGSINEQFF
CDR3nt: TGTGCCAGCAGCGTAGGGTCTATCAATGAGCAGTTCTTC
len: 13
j_gene: TRBJ2-1
d_gene: NA
v_gene: TRBV9
abundance: NA

CDR3aa: CASSLEGQLNTEAFF
CDR3nt: TGTGCCAGCAGCTTAGAAGGACAGTTGAACACTGAAGCTTTCTTT
len: 15
j_gene: TRBJ1-1
d_gene: NA
v_gene: TRBV7-2
abundance: many

CDR3aa: CASGQPYTGELFF
CDR3nt: TGCGCCAGTGGACAGCCATACACCGGGGAGCTGTTTTTT
len: 13
j_gene: TRBJ2-2
d_gene: NA
v_gene: TRBV5-1
abundance: once

CDR3aa: CASQPGLAYEQYF
CDR3nt: TGTGCCAGCCAACCGGGACTAGCCTACGAGCAGTACTTC
len: 13
j_gene: TRBJ2-7
d_gene: TRBD2
v_gene: TRBV2
abundance: many

CDR3aa: CASSSPMRGTYEQYF
CDR3nt: TGTGCCAGCAGTTCCCCCATGAGAGGGACCTACGAGCAGTACTTC
len: 15
j_gene: TRBJ2-7
d_gene: NA
v_gene: TRBV27
abundance: few

CDR3aa: CASSRRFGEYGGTGELFF
CDR3nt: TGTGCCAGCAGCCGGAGGTTTGGGGAATATGGGGGAACCGGGGAGCTGTTTTTT
len: 18
j_gene: TRBJ2-2
d_gene: NA
v_gene: TRBV11-2
abundance: few

CDR3aa: CASSLMREDTGELFF
CDR3nt: TGTGCCAGCAGCTTGATGCGGGAGGACACCGGGGAGCTGTTTTTT
len: 15
j_gene: TRBJ2-2
d_gene: TRBD2
v_gene: TRBV7-9
abundance: few

CDR3aa: CASKTTGTPQETQYF
CDR3nt: TGTGCCAGCAAGACGACCGGAACGCCTCAAGAGACCCAGTACTTC
len: 15
j_gene: TRBJ2-5
d_gene: NA
v_gene: TRBV12-3/TRBV12-4
abundance: NA

CDR3aa: CASSPSQGKDEQYF
CDR3nt: TGTGCCAGCAGTCCCTCACAGGGTAAAGACGAGCAGTACTTC
len: 14
j_gene: TRBJ2-7
d_gene: NA
v_gene: TRBV28
abundance: NA

CDR3aa: CSARRDFSGETQYF
CDR3nt: TGCAGTGCTAGAAGGGACTTCTCGGGGGAGACCCAGTACTTC
len: 14
j_gene: TRBJ2-5
d_gene: NA
v_gene: TRBV20-1
abundance: many

CDR3aa: CASSMKGQGVTTYEQYF
CDR3nt: TGTGCCAGTAGTATGAAGGGACAGGGGGTGACTACCTACGAGCAGTACTTC
len: 17
j_gene: TRBJ2-7
d_gene: TRBD1
v_gene: TRBV19
abundance: NA

CDR3aa: CASSSPGGVSYNEQFF
CDR3nt: TGTGCCAGCAGCTCTCCAGGCGGAGTGTCCTACAATGAGCAGTTCTTC
len: 16
j_gene: TRBJ2-1
d_gene: NA
v_gene: TRBV11-2
abundance: few

CDR3aa: CASIAASGEAFF
CDR3nt: TGTGCCAGCATTGCAGCATCAGGCGAAGCTTTCTTT
len: 12
j_gene: TRBJ1-1
d_gene: NA
v_gene: TRBV2
abundance: many

CDR3aa: CASSSGAGQGARGNTIYF
CDR3nt: TGTGCCAGCAGTTCTGGGGCGGGACAGGGGGCTAGGGGAAACACCATATATTTT
len: 18
j_gene: TRBJ1-3
d_gene: TRBD1
v_gene: TRBV12-3/TRBV12-4
abundance: NA

CDR3aa: CASSFRGVVPYEQYF
CDR3nt: TGTGCCAGCAGTTTTAGGGGGGTTGTCCCCTACGAGCAGTACTTC
len: 15
j_gene: TRBJ2-7
d_gene: NA
v_gene: TRBV28
abundance: NA

CDR3aa: CASSTSTGLSYEQYF
CDR3nt: TGTGCCAGCAGTACCTCGACAGGGCTCTCCTACGAGCAGTACTTC
len: 15
j_gene: TRBJ2-7
d_gene: TRBD1
v_gene: TRBV28
abundance: NA

CDR3aa: CASSAWDRETEAFF
CDR3nt: TGTGCCAGCAGCGCCTGGGACAGGGAAACTGAAGCTTTCTTT
len: 14
j_gene: TRBJ1-1
d_gene: TRBD1
v_gene: TRBV9
abundance: few

CDR3aa: CASSLARQGQFF
CDR3nt: TGTGCCAGCAGCTTGGCCCGGCAAGGGCAGTTCTTC
len: 12
j_gene: TRBJ2-1
d_gene: NA
v_gene: TRBV5-6
abundance: few

CDR3aa: CSARDRVNGYTF
CDR3nt: TGCAGCGCCAGAGACAGGGTTAATGGCTACACCTTC
len: 12
j_gene: TRBJ1-2
d_gene: TRBD1
v_gene: TRBV29-1
abundance: NA

CDR3aa: CASREQGSGANVLTF
CDR3nt: TGTGCCAGCAGAGAACAGGGATCTGGGGCCAACGTCCTGACTTTC
len: 15
j_gene: TRBJ2-6
d_gene: NA
v_gene: TRBV12-3/TRBV12-4
abundance: few

CDR3aa: CASSFGLSTDTQYF
CDR3nt: TGTGCCAGCAGTTTCGGACTCAGCACAGATACGCAGTATTTT
len: 14
j_gene: TRBJ2-3
d_gene: NA
v_gene: TRBV12-3/TRBV12-4
abundance: few

CDR3aa: CASSLGQGASSRGNTIYF
CDR3nt: TGTGCCAGCAGTTTGGGACAGGGGGCGTCATCGCGGGGAAACACCATATATTTT
len: 18
j_gene: TRBJ1-3
d_gene: TRBD1
v_gene: TRBV12-3/TRBV12-4
abundance: NA

CDR3aa: CASSCPMTGKNTEAFF
CDR3nt: TGTGCCAGCAGCTGCCCAATGACGGGTAAGAACACTGAAGCTTTCTTT
len: 16
j_gene: TRBJ1-1
d_gene: NA
v_gene: TRBV7-6
abundance: NA

CDR3aa: CASSEGLAGDTGELFF
CDR3nt: TGTGCCAGCAGTGAAGGACTAGCGGGAGACACCGGGGAGCTGTTTTTT
len: 16
j_gene: TRBJ2-2
d_gene: TRBD2
v_gene: TRBV2
abundance: many

CDR3aa: CASSLEGPVGNQPQHF
CDR3nt: TGTGCCAGCAGCTTAGAAGGGCCCGTCGGCAATCAGCCCCAGCATTTT
len: 16
j_gene: TRBJ1-5
d_gene: NA
v_gene: TRBV7-2
abundance: many

CDR3aa: CASSPTSGSATDTQYF
CDR3nt: TGTGCCAGCAGTCCCACTAGCGGGAGCGCGACAGATACGCAGTATTTT
len: 16
j_gene: TRBJ2-3
d_gene: TRBD2
v_gene: TRBV6-2/TRBV6-3
abundance: few

CDR3aa: CSARPGTDTYEQYF
CDR3nt: TGCAGTGCTAGACCTGGGACAGACACCTACGAGCAGTACTTC
len: 14
j_gene: TRBJ2-7
d_gene: TRBD1
v_gene: TRBV20-1
abundance: many

CDR3aa: CASSQDTSSYEQYF
CDR3nt: TGTGCCAGCAGTCAGGACACCTCCTCCTACGAGCAGTACTTC
len: 14
j_gene: TRBJ2-7
d_gene: NA
v_gene: TRBV6-2/TRBV6-3
abundance: NA

CDR3aa: CASRSQGIGYEQYF
CDR3nt: TGTGCCAGCAGATCGCAGGGGATCGGCTACGAGCAGTACTTC
len: 14
j_gene: TRBJ2-7
d_gene: NA
v_gene: TRBV27
abundance: NA

CDR3aa: CTSRASRQKLLAKNIQYF
CDR3nt: TGTACCAGCAGGGCGAGCAGACAAAAATTACTAGCCAAAAACATTCAGTACTTC
len: 18
j_gene: TRBJ2-4
d_gene: NA
v_gene: TRBV28
abundance: few

CDR3aa: CASSGGGGYSTDTQYF
CDR3nt: TGTGCCAGCAGTGGGGGGGGGGGGTATAGTACAGATACGCAGTATTTT
len: 16
j_gene: TRBJ2-3
d_gene: TRBD2
v_gene: TRBV12-3/TRBV12-4
abundance: NA

CDR3aa: CASSGDDTEAFF
CDR3nt: TGTGCCAGCAGCGGAGATGACACTGAAGCTTTCTTT
len: 12
j_gene: TRBJ1-1
d_gene: NA
v_gene: TRBV9
abundance: few

CDR3aa: CASSPRESDTQYF
CDR3nt: TGTGCCAGCAGCCCCAGGGAGTCAGATACGCAGTATTTT
len: 13
j_gene: TRBJ2-3
d_gene: NA
v_gene: TRBV7-8
abundance: many

CDR3aa: CASSEARGHNEQFF
CDR3nt: TGTGCCAGCAGTGAAGCCAGGGGGCATAATGAGCAGTTCTTC
len: 14
j_gene: TRBJ2-1
d_gene: TRBD1
v_gene: TRBV6-1
abundance: NA

CDR3aa: CASSLGRRRDRGSEGSYEQYF
CDR3nt: TGTGCCAGCAGCTTAGGGCGCCGCCGGGACAGGGGGTCCGAGGGCTCCTACGAGCAGTACTTC
len: 21
j_gene: TRBJ2-7
d_gene: TRBD1
v_gene: TRBV7-8
abundance: many

CDR3aa: CASSVRLAGPSYNEQFF
CDR3nt: TGCGCCAGCAGCGTACGACTAGCGGGGCCTTCCTACAATGAGCAGTTCTTC
len: 17
j_gene: TRBJ2-1
d_gene: TRBD2
v_gene: TRBV4-1
abundance: few

CDR3aa: CASSSGLAAEQFF
CDR3nt: TGTGCCAGCAGCAGCGGACTAGCCGCTGAGCAGTTCTTC
len: 13
j_gene: TRBJ2-1
d_gene: TRBD2
v_gene: TRBV16
abundance: few

CDR3aa: CASSLGGLVAPYEQYF
CDR3nt: TGTGCCAGCAGCTTAGGGGGGCTAGTCGCCCCCTACGAGCAGTACTTC
len: 16
j_gene: TRBJ2-7
d_gene: NA
v_gene: TRBV7-9
abundance: many

CDR3aa: CASSVAQGTVRAYNEQFF
CDR3nt: TGTGCCAGCAGCGTAGCTCAGGGGACAGTGAGAGCCTACAATGAGCAGTTCTTC
len: 18
j_gene: TRBJ2-1
d_gene: TRBD1
v_gene: TRBV9
abundance: NA

CDR3aa: CASSLEQGRTINEQFF
CDR3nt: TGTGCCAGCAGTTTGGAACAGGGGAGGACAATCAATGAGCAGTTCTTC
len: 16
j_gene: TRBJ2-1
d_gene: NA
v_gene: TRBV28
abundance: NA

CDR3aa: CATSGPSGDRGSVGETQYF
CDR3nt: TGTGCCACCAGTGGTCCCTCCGGGGACAGGGGGTCCGTTGGGGAGACCCAGTACTTC
len: 19
j_gene: TRBJ2-5
d_gene: TRBD1
v_gene: TRBV24-1
abundance: many

CDR3aa: CASSGVATNEKLFF
CDR3nt: TGTGCCAGCAGTGGGGTAGCAACTAATGAAAAACTGTTTTTT
len: 14
j_gene: TRBJ1-4
d_gene: NA
v_gene: TRBV2
abundance: few

CDR3aa: CASSLIAGGYTF
CDR3nt: TGTGCCAGCAGCTTAATCGCTGGCGGCTACACCTTC
len: 12
j_gene: TRBJ1-2
d_gene: NA
v_gene: TRBV11-2
abundance: NA

CDR3aa: CASSPAGQGVYGYTF
CDR3nt: TGTGCCAGCAGCCCCGCCGGACAGGGGGTCTATGGCTACACCTTC
len: 15
j_gene: TRBJ1-2
d_gene: TRBD1
v_gene: TRBV28
abundance: NA